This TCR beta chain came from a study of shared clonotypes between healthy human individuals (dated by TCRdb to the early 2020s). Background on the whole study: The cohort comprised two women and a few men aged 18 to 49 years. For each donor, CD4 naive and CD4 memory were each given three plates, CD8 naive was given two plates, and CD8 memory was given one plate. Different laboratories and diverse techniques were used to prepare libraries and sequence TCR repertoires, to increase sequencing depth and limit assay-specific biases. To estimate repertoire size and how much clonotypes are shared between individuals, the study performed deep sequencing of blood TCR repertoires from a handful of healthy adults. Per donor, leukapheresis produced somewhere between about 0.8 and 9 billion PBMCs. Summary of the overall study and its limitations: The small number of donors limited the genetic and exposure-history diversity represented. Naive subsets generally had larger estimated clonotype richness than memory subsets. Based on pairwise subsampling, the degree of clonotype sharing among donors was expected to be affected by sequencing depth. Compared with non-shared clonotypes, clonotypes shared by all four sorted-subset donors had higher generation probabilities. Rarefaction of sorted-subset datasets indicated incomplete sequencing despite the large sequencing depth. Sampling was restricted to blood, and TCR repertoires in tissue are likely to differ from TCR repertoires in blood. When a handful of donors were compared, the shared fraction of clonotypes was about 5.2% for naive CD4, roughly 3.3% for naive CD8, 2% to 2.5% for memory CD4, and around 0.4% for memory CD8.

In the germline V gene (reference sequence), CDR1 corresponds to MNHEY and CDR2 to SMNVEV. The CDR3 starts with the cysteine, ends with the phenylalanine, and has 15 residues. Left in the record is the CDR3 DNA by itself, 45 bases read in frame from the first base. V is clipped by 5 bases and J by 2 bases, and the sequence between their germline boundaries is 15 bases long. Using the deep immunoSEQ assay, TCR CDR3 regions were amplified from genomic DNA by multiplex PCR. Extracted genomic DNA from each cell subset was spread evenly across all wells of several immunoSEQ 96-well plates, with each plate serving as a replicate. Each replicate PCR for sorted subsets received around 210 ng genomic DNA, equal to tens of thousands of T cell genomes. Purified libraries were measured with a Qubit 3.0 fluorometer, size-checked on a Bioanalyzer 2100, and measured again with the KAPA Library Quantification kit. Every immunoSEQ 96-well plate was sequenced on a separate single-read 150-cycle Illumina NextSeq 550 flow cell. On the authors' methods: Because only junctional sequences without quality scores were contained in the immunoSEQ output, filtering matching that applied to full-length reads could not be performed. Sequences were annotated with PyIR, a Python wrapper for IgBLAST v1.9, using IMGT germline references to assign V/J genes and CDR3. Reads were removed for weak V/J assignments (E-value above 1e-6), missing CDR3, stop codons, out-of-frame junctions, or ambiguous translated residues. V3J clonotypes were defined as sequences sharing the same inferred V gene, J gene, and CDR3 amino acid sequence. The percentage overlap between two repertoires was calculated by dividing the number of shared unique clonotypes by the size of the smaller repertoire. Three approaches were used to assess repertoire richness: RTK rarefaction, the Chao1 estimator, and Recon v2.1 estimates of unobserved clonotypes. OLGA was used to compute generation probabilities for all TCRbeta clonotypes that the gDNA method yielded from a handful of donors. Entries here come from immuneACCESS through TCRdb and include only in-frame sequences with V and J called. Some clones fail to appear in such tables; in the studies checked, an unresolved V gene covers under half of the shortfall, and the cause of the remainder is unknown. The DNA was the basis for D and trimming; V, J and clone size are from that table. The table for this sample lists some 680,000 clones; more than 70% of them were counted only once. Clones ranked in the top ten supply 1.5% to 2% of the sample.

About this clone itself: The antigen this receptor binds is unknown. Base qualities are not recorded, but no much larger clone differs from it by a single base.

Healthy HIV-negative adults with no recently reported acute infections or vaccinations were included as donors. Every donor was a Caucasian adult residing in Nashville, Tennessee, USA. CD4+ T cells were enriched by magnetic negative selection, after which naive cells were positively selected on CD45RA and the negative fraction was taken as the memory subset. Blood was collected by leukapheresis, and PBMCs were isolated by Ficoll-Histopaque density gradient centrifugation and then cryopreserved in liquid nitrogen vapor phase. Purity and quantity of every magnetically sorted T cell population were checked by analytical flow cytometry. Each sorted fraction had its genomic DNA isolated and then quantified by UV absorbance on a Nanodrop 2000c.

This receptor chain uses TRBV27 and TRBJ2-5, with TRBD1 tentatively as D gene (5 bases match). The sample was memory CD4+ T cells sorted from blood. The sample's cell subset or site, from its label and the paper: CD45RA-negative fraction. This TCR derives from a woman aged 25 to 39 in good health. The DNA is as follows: TGTGCCAGCAGTGGGCTAAAGCAGGGACAAGAGACCCAGTACTTC. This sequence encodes CASSGLKQGQETQYF.